Listed here is a single TCR beta chain. Its matching antigen is unknown. The source of the sample is a study of beta chain features in type 1 diabetes. Study as a whole: The number of sorted cells examined across all samples was under 130,000,000. Study-wide results and caveats: PCR may have favored shorter templates equally in patients and controls. Patients with type 1 diabetes showed fewer VDJ junction insertions and more deletions.

As every portion of the isolated RNA was reverse transcribed, the sequencing read expressed TCRB transcripts. The assay was immunoSEQ multiplex PCR, and TCRdb's table has in-frame clones only and misses some. The sample lists 350,000 or so clones, roughly a fifth seen once, with about 0.044% in the top ten. This CDR3 spans 13 amino acids. The V segment lost 6 bases and the J segment 7 bases; nucleotides outside the gene matches: 10. Germline CDR1 is SQVTM and CDR2 is ANQGSEA. The source is a woman aged 18-29 years in good health. This chain uses TRBV29-1 with TRBJ1-1, with 8 bases that match TRBD1. Input material: naive CD4+ T cells from blood. The CDR3 sequence is CSVKTGAEHEAFF. The DNA for the CDR3 is TGCAGCGTGAAGACAGGGGCTGAGCATGAAGCTTTCTTT.